This T cell receptor (beta chain) stems from a study of esophageal squamous cell carcinoma tumors (dated by TCRdb to about 2021). At the level of the whole study: Principal component analysis with K-means clustering of immunohistochemical values for T-cell and checkpoint markers was used to divide patients into immuno relation high and low groups. The approximately 11 cases yielded under 2,000,000 total TCRalpha reads and about 1,300,000 total TCRbeta reads, and approximately 32,000 and 35,000 of those reads, respectively, were unique. The purpose of the study was to evaluate TCR repertoire diversity and shared TCR repertoires of T cells in the tumor environment of esophageal squamous cell carcinoma. A wider cohort of 50 to 55 surgically treated esophageal squamous cell carcinoma patients in Japan was included, comprising 21 high and around 32 low immuno relation cases. TCR sequencing was performed on approximately 10 patients, consisting of five randomly selected high immuno relation cases and five background-matched low immuno relation cases.

The sample holds one count of this clonotype. It has no known antigen specificity. One junction end does not reproduce the germline sequence, and a read error may be involved. Patients who had received neoadjuvant chemotherapy or for whom clinical information was lacking were excluded from enrollment. The TCR-sequenced cases shown were male and had subtotal esophagectomy with 2- or 3-field lymphadenectomy. No T-cell sorting was done; instead, RNA was pulled from bulk tumor tissue sections using a Qiagen AllPrep kit. Until RNA extraction, small sections of tumor tissue removed at surgery were kept in RNAlater reagent at -80 degrees C. Measured from the cysteine to the phenylalanine, the CDR3 is 20 residues long. Here the CDR3 DNA is all that survives: 60 bases in frame from base 1. CDR1 MDHEN and CDR2 SYDVKM are derived from the germline V gene. Overall study outcomes, separate from this receptor: Shared V|J recombination candidates may have been selected by chance because variation in the TCRalphabeta repertoire was large. No difference in total TCR repertoire counts was observed between groups, whereas significant repertoire counts were found to be higher in the high immuno relation group. Approximately 28 TRAV|TRAJ and about two dozen TRBV|TRBJ combinations, including TRAV13-1|TRAJ22 and TRBV7-9|TRBJ2-7, appeared to be shared among high immuno relation cases. A single dominant TCRalpha VJ recombination with apparently reduced TCRalpha diversity was observed in three of the 10 cases. TCR repertoire analysis included only a few cases, and CDR3 clonotype-level investigation was not performed. Because TCRalpha and TCRbeta chains were sequenced separately, chain pairing and the antigens recognized remained unknown.

The method was 5' RACE. PCR was performed with KAPA HiFi using TCRalpha or TCRbeta constant-region primers together with a P20EA primer, and a nested second PCR was then carried out with CA2 or CB2. Amplification of TCR genes was performed by unbiased adaptor ligation RT-PCR, in which reverse transcription was carried out with Superscript III and a polyT18-containing BSL-18E primer. After second-strand synthesis and blunting, the P10EA/P20EA adaptor was ligated to the cDNA 5' end, followed by NotI digestion. The first and second PCRs ran roughly 18 cycles of 98°C for 20 s, 65°C for 30 s and 72°C for 1 min. The Nextera XT Index kit v2 Set A was used to index the amplicons, which were then pooled in equimolar amounts and quantified with a Qubit 2.0 Fluorometer. For sequencing, the Illumina MiSeq platform generated 2x300 bp paired-end reads. The authors' pipeline ran thus. Repertoire Genesis software ver.1.0 assigned each read to V and J genes according to the highest identity with IMGT reference sequences. CDR3 was defined from Cys104 to Phe118 plus Gly119 and translated, and unique sequence reads were defined by distinct V, J and CDR3 amino acids. A shared V|J combination was chosen only when it reached significance in both a Fisher's exact test in edgeR and a Mann Whitney U test. Repertoire dissimilarity index was computed with the R rdi package after removing singletons and bootstrapping 500 repertoire combinations. TCRdb reran the public reads through fastp at Q25 and MiXCR, keeping productive beta chains. Rows are combined by CDR3 protein, so each entry shows the most common genes and DNA. TCRdb, not the original authors, processed these V and J calls. The sample table contains around 6,000 distinct CDR3 sequences; only one count was recorded for roughly 23% of them. The ten largest clonotypes hold approximately 31% of the sample.

The source of this sequence is a man aged 45-85 years with esophageal squamous cell carcinoma. Sequenced material: tumor tissue. The sequence links TRBV28 to TRBJ2-2, with 9 middle bases fitting TRBD2. The DNA reads TGTGCCAGCAGCATTCAGGAGGATTCGCGGGAGGGCATCGACACCGGGGAGCGGTTTTTT. It specifies CASSIQEDSREGIDTGERFF. Supplemented by the reference TRBV28 and TRBJ2-2 proteins around the CDR3, the complete variable domain is DVKVTQSSRYLVKRTGEKVFLECVQDMDHENMFWYRQDPGLGLRLIYFSYDVKMKEKGDIPEGYSVSREKKERFSLILESASTNQTSMYLCASSIQEDSREGIDTGERFFGEGSRLTVL.